A single sample gave rise to the 24 T cell receptor beta chains below, sequenced in a study of graft-versus-host responses after intestinal transplantation. Using immunoSEQ multiplex PCR, the repertoire was profiled, and TCRdb retains in-frame clones only, with some absent. This sample has about 110,000 clones, with around 92% found just once. The antigens of these receptors remain unknown. Sample: unstimulated CD8+ T cells sorted from spleen or lymph node cells, taken before transplant. The receptors were sampled from a human donor who was the organ donor for an intestinal transplant.

Points on this clone: This CDR3 is also generated by other DNA sequences in the sample. This chain connects TRBV19 to TRBJ2-7; 11 bases line up with TRBD2. The germline CDR1 and CDR2 sequences are LNHDA and SQIVND (reference sequence). CDR3 length equals 14 residues. The V gene end was trimmed by 5 bases and the J gene end by 3 bases; junction bases not matched to a gene: 3. CDR3 loop: CASSPGLADYEQYF. The CDR3 nucleotides are TGTGCCAGTAGTCCGGGACTAGCGGACTACGAGCAGTACTTC.

This rearrangement joins TRBV4-1 to TRBJ2-1; D gene ambiguous. The germline V gene has CDR1 MGHRA and CDR2 YSYEKL. V lost 1 base to trimming and J lost 2 bases, with 9 bases between them. The CDR3 is made up of 15 amino acids. The CDR3 reads CASSQVTNTYNEQFF. Written as DNA, the CDR3 is TGCGCCAGCAGCCAAGTAACCAACACCTACAATGAGCAGTTCTTC.

The V gene is TRBV6-6, the J gene TRBJ2-5; TRBD2 aligns across 9 bases. Germline trimming cut 2 bases from V and 5 bases from J; bases unmatched to any gene: 9. The CDR3 contains 16 residues. Germline assignment: CDR1 MNHNY and CDR2 SVGAGI (reference sequence). CDR3 nucleotides: TGTGCCAGCAGTTACCTAGCGGGGCGGCCCGAGGAGACCCAGTACTTC. Its protein is CASSYLAGRPEETQYF.

The chain uses TRBV28 and TRBJ1-2; D not certain. CDR1 is MDHEN and CDR2 is SYDVKM in the germline V gene. CDR3 length equals 13 residues. The V end was cut by 6 bases, the J end by 4 bases, with 12 bases between. The CDR3 loop reads CASSRAGAYGYTF. DNA for the CDR3: TGTGCCAGCAGCCGGGCGGGCGCCTATGGCTACACCTTC.

This chain's CDR3 is CASLRGQSYEQYF. The CDR3 DNA sequence: TGTGCCAGCCTTCGCGGACAGTCCTACGAGCAGTACTTC. V is TRBV19 and J is TRBJ2-7, with D perhaps TRBD1 (6 bases). V was trimmed by 9 bases and J by 1 base, leaving 13 bases between them. CDR3 length: 13 residues. Germline CDR1 is LNHDA and CDR2 is SQIVND (reference sequence).

J is TRBJ2-7 and V is TRBV19; D is uncertain. V was cut by 3 bases and J by 7 bases, with 16 bases left in between. Germline V gene lookup returns CDR1 LNHDA and CDR2 SQIVND (reference sequence). The CDR3 has 14 residues. In DNA, the CDR3 is TGTGCCAGTAGTATTGACCAGGACGCCTTGGAGCAGTACTTC. This sequence encodes CASSIDQDALEQYF.

This chain joins TRBV19 and TRBJ1-2; the match to TRBD1 covers 8 bases. Germline V gene sequence: CDR1 LNHDA, CDR2 SQIVND (reference sequence). CDR3 size: 15 residues. The J segment lost 6 bases and the V segment lost 5 bases, leaving 11 bases of the junction unmatched. CDR3 amino acids: CASSLLDRECHGYTF. CDR3 sequence (DNA): TGTGCCAGTAGTCTCCTGGACAGGGAATGCCATGGCTACACCTTC.

This chain's CDR3 is CASSGNRGKGYTF. In nucleotides, the CDR3 is TGTGCCAGCAGTGGGAACAGGGGAAAAGGCTACACCTTC. This chain joins TRBV25-1 and TRBJ1-2; the match to TRBD1 covers 7 bases. The CDR3 contains 13 residues. The germline gives CDR1 MGHDK, CDR2 SYGVNS. With V trimmed by 4 bases and J by 8 bases, 7 bases remained unmatched.

The chain carries TRBV5-1 and TRBJ2-2, with 9 nucleotides matching TRBD1. Trimming cost V 1 base and J 2 bases; bases outside gene matches: 9. CDR1 and CDR2 (germline): SGHRS, YFSETQ. This CDR3 has 18 amino acids. As DNA, the CDR3 is TGCGCCAGCAGCTTGCGATCACGGGACAGGGATAACACCGGGGAGCTGTTTTTT. Protein product: CASSLRSRDRDNTGELFF. The full variable domain, rest sourced from reference TRBV5-1 and TRBJ2-2, is KAGVTQTPRYLIKTRGQQVTLSCSPISGHRSVSWYQQTPGQGLQFLFEYFSETQRNKGNFPGRFSGRQFSNSRSEMNVSTLELGDSALYLCASSLRSRDRDNTGELFFGEGSRLTVL.

The chain employs TRBV29-1 and TRBJ1-5; 8 bases line up with TRBD1. Germline loops: CDR1 SQVTM, CDR2 ANQGSEA. Losses at the gene ends were 7 bases for V and 2 bases for J; bases not matched to a gene: 1. There are 12 residues in the CDR3. CDR3 sequence (DNA): TGCAGCGCAGGGGGCGGCAATCAGCCCCAGCATTTT. Encoded protein: CSAGGGNQPQHF. Full variable domain (missing parts from reference TRBV29-1 and TRBJ1-5): SAVISQKPSRDICQRGTSLTIQCQVDSQVTMMFWYRQQPGQSLTLIATANQGSEATYESGFVIDKFPISRPNLTFSTLTVSNMSPEDSSIYLCSAGGGNQPQHFGDGTRLSIL.

The genes are TRBV4-2 and TRBJ2-3; D uncertain. The CDR3 runs 17 residues. Between the trimmed V and J ends, which lost 1 base and 0 bases, there was a span of 14 bases. CDR1 LGHNA and CDR2 YNFKEQ come from the germline V gene. The CDR3 loop reads CASSQAILGTSTDTQYF. The CDR3, as DNA: TGTGCCAGCAGCCAAGCCATACTTGGCACTAGCACAGATACGCAGTATTTT.

The V gene is TRBV7-9, the J gene TRBJ2-7; 8 bases line up with TRBD1. The CDR3 loop spans 15 amino acids. V lost 5 bases to trimming and J lost 4 bases; unmatched junction nucleotides: 10. Germline assignment: CDR1 SEHNR and CDR2 FQNEAQ (reference sequence). CDR3 sequence (DNA): TGTGCCAGCAGCCGCCCCGGGACAGGTTGGTACGAGCAGTACTTC. Translating gives CASSRPGTGWYEQYF.

This chain connects TRBV7-2 to TRBJ2-7; a weak D match, TRBD2 (6 bases). From germline, CDR1 is SGHTA and CDR2 FQGNSA. Trimming stripped 7 bases from V and 3 bases from J, with 16 bases between. CDR3 length: 14 amino acids. The CDR3 sequence is CASMGIRGSYEQYF. The CDR3, as DNA: TGTGCCAGCATGGGAATCCGGGGGAGCTACGAGCAGTACTTC. Supplemented by reference TRBV7-2 and TRBJ2-7, the full variable domain reads GAGVSQSPSNKVTEKGKDVELRCDPISGHTALYWYRQSLGQGLEFLIYFQGNSAPDKSGLPSDRFSAERTGGSVSTLTIQRTQQEDSAVYLCASMGIRGSYEQYFGPGTRLTVT.

The chain couples TRBV7-2 to TRBJ2-1; 10 bases map to TRBD2. This CDR3 has 15 residues. Germline CDR1 reads SGHTA; CDR2 reads FQGNSA. V lost 5 bases and J lost 4; bases outside the gene matches: 5. The DNA of the CDR3 is TGTGCCAGCAGCCCCGGGACTAGCGATTACAATGAGCAGTTCTTC. It encodes CASSPGTSDYNEQFF.

The chain employs TRBV5-1 and TRBJ2-7, with D possibly matching TRBD2 (5 bases). CDR1 is SGHRS and CDR2 is YFSETQ in the germline V gene. The CDR3 spans 13 residues. Deletions cut 4 bases from V and 6 bases from J, with 14 bases between. Here the CDR3 reads CASSPNPGVEQYF. In DNA, the CDR3 is TGCGCCAGCAGCCCGAACCCCGGGGTCGAGCAGTACTTC.

Comment on this clone: This CDR3 is also generated by other DNA sequences in the sample. This chain links TRBV15 with TRBJ2-5; D is unresolved. The CDR3 is made up of 13 amino acids. Trimming cost V 1 base and J 2 bases, with 5 bases left between them. CDR1 and CDR2 (germline): LNHNV, YYDKDF (reference sequence). CDR3 nucleotide sequence: TGTGCCACCAGCAGAGTTCAGCAAGAGACCCAGTACTTC. This translates into CATSRVQQETQYF.

The CDR3 loop reads CASSQDPDRNTGELFF. In nucleotides, the CDR3 is TGCGCCAGCAGCCAAGACCCCGATCGTAACACCGGGGAGCTGTTTTTT. This chain uses TRBV4-1 with TRBJ2-2; D remains unclear. V lost 0 bases to trimming and J lost 2 bases, with 10 bases between them. This CDR3 region has 16 residues. Germline CDR1 is MGHRA and CDR2 is YSYEKL.

The chain combines TRBV28 with TRBJ2-7; TRBD2 matches 11 bases. The V gene's germline CDR1 is MDHEN and CDR2 SYDVKM. This CDR3 region has 16 residues. Trimming at V came to 3 bases and at J to 4 bases, leaving 8 bases not matched to a gene. The CDR3 protein is CASSLELAGVVYEQYF. The CDR3 DNA reads TGTGCCAGCAGTTTGGAACTAGCGGGAGTAGTGTACGAGCAGTACTTC.

The rearrangement uses TRBV5-4 and TRBJ2-7; unclear D gene. Germline CDR1 and CDR2: SGHNT and YYREEE (reference sequence). V was cut by 2 bases and J by 2 bases, with 11 bases left in between. CDR3 size: 14 residues. The CDR3 protein is CASSLSRSPYEQYF. The CDR3 DNA is TGTGCCAGCAGCTTATCCCGTTCTCCCTACGAGCAGTACTTC.

The chain is built from TRBV6-6 and TRBJ1-2; 9 bases match TRBD1. Germline V gene sequence: CDR1 MNHNY, CDR2 SVGAGI (reference sequence). Trimming at V came to 4 bases and at J to 7 bases, leaving 4 bases not matched to a gene. This CDR3 contains 13 residues. CDR3 nucleotides: TGTGCCAGCAGTTTCAGGGACAGGGCTGGCTACACCTTC. Protein: CASSFRDRAGYTF.

The V call is TRBV10-1, the J call TRBJ2-7; 12 bases align to TRBD2. The CDR3 consists of 19 residues. Germline assignment: CDR1 WNHNN and CDR2 SYGVQD (reference sequence). The ends lost 2 bases at V and 2 bases at J; junction bases unmatched: 13. This CDR3 is CASSEAQTSGSFNPYEQYF. Written as DNA, the CDR3 is TGCGCCAGCAGTGAGGCCCAGACTAGCGGGAGTTTTAACCCCTACGAGCAGTACTTC.

The rearrangement links TRBV27 to TRBJ2-1; D is perhaps TRBD2 (5 bases). Trimming took off 3 bases at V and 6 bases at J, with 12 bases between the two ends. The CDR3 consists of 14 residues. The germline CDR1 and CDR2 sequences are MNHEY and SMNVEV (reference sequence). CDR3 bases: TGTGCCAGCAGTTTGAGGGCGGGTTCCAATGAGCAGTTCTTC. Its translation is CASSLRAGSNEQFF.

J is TRBJ1-1 and V is TRBV5-6; possibly TRBD1 for D (5 bases). CDR1 is SGHDT, CDR2 YYEEEE, per germline. V lost 3 bases and J lost 1, with 13 bases in between. The CDR3 covers 15 residues. The CDR3 is CASSWGDSPNTEAFF. Written as DNA, the CDR3 is TGTGCCAGCAGCTGGGGGGACTCACCGAACACTGAAGCTTTCTTT. Supplemented by reference TRBV5-6 and TRBJ1-1, the full variable domain reads DAGVTQSPTHLIKTRGQQVTLRCSPKSGHDTVSWYQQALGQGPQFIFQYYEEEERQRGNFPDRFSGHQFPNYSSELNVNALLLGDSALYLCASSWGDSPNTEAFFGQGTRLTVV.

This chain connects TRBV29-1 to TRBJ1-1, with D unclear. The germline gives CDR1 SQVTM, CDR2 ANQGSEA. The CDR3 is 12 residues long. The V end lost 2 bases, the J end lost 1 base, and 5 bases lay between the germline ends. CDR3 DNA: TGCAGCGTTGAAATGGCGAACACTGAAGCTTTCTTT. It translates to CSVEMANTEAFF.